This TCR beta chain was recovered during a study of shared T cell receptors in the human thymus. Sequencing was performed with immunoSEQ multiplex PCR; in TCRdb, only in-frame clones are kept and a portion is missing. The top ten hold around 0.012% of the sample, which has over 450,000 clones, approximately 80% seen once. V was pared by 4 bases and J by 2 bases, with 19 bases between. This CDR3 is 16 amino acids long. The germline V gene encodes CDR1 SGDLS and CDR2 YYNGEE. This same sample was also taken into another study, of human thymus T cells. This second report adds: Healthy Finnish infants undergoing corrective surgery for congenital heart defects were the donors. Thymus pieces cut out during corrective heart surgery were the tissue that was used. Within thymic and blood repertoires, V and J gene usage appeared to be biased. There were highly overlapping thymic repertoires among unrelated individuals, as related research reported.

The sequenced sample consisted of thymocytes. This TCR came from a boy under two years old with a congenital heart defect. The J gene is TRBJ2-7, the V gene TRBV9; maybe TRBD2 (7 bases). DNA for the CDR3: TGTGCCAGCAGCCCCCGGGGAGGGGGAGCCCCCTACGAGCAGTACTTC. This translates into CASSPRGGGAPYEQYF.